The 19 T cell receptor beta chains given below trace back to one sample, sequenced in a study of vaccination and CD4 T cells after COVID-19. Treatment: approximately 10-day PBMC culture with coronavirus spike peptide pools or control peptides (ViraFEST assay). These TCRs are of unknown antigen specificity. Oncomine TCR Beta short-read sequencing was applied to DNA from cultured CD4+ T cells. TCRdb re-analysed the PCR reads in MiXCR, keeping a single row per CDR3 protein. Among fewer than 15,000 distinct CDR3 sequences, 44% were seen once, and the ten largest hold around 18%. Specimen: cultured CD4+ T cells from blood. These receptors all come from a human donor with COVID-19.

The rearrangement joins TRBV27 to TRBJ2-1; possible D gene TRBD2, 6 bases. In germline, CDR1 is MNHEY, CDR2 SMNVEV (reference sequence). This CDR3 spans 17 amino acids. The germline V and J ends were trimmed by 3 bases and 1 base, with 16 bases remaining between them. CDR3 residues: CASSFRQGLTSYNEQFF. CDR3 in DNA: TGTGCCAGCAGTTTTCGGCAGGGACTTACATCCTACAATGAGCAGTTCTTC.

This clonotype has just a few counts. The rearrangement joins TRBV20-1 to TRBJ1-2, with TRBD1 as a possible D gene (5 bases). V was trimmed by 3 bases and J by 1 base, leaving 9 bases between them. Germline CDR1 is DFQATT and CDR2 is SNEGSKA (reference sequence). The CDR3 is 13 residues long. CDR3 nucleotides: TGCAGTGCTAGGGGGCAGGGTAACTATGGCTACACCTTC. Translating gives CSARGQGNYGYTF.

The gene calls are TRBV20-1 and TRBJ1-1; 8 bases are shared with TRBD1. Looked up from germline, CDR1 is DFQATT and CDR2 is SNEGSKA (reference sequence). The junction had 8 bases not matched to a gene; V was cut back by 5 bases and J by 0 bases. The CDR3 runs to 15 residues. CDR3 region: CSAPRGRIMNTEAFF. The CDR3 nucleotides read TGCAGTGCTCCCAGGGGGCGCATAATGAACACTGAAGCTTTCTTT.

Only a few counts were recorded for this clonotype. The rearrangement joins TRBV11-3 to TRBJ2-6; 8 bases are shared with TRBD1. Germline CDR1 SGHNT, CDR2 YENEEA. With V trimmed by 5 bases and J by 7 bases, 7 bases remained unmatched. The CDR3 covers 15 residues. The CDR3 loop is CASSPQGVSANVLTF. DNA for the CDR3: TGTGCCAGCAGCCCACAGGGGGTCTCTGCCAACGTCCTGACTTTC.

The chain couples TRBV5-6 to TRBJ2-7; no clear D. In germline, CDR1 is SGHDT, CDR2 YYEEEE. This CDR3 has 15 amino acids. Trimming took off 0 bases at V and 3 bases at J, with 13 bases between the two ends. For the CDR3, the DNA is TGTGCCAGCAGCTTGGGTGTCCCTACCGTCTACGAGCAGTACTTC. This codes for CASSLGVPTVYEQYF.

The rearrangement links TRBV7-3 to TRBJ1-2; D gene unclear. Germline CDR1 is SGHTA and CDR2 is FQGTGA. The CDR3 consists of 12 residues. Trimming stripped 4 bases from V and 7 bases from J, with 10 bases between. CDR3 residues: CASSSGPGGYTF. CDR3 bases: TGTGCCAGCAGCTCCGGTCCGGGTGGCTACACCTTC.

The rearrangement links TRBV30 to TRBJ1-2; D is ambiguous. CDR3 length: 12 amino acids. V shed 2 bases and J shed 8 bases, with 12 bases lying between them. Looked up from germline, CDR1 is GTSNPN and CDR2 is SVGIG (reference sequence). CDR3 DNA sequence: TGTGCCTGGAGTTCTAGGAGCTCGGGCTACACCTTC. As protein: CAWSSRSSGYTF.

This clonotype was found a few times. The chain couples TRBV20-1 to TRBJ1-1; maybe TRBD1 (5 bases). Looked up from germline, CDR1 is DFQATT and CDR2 is SNEGSKA (reference sequence). There are 13 residues in the CDR3. The ends were cut back, 5 bases at V and 4 bases at J, with 14 bases in the middle. This chain's CDR3 is CSAQGTPGTEAFF. In nucleotides, the CDR3 is TGCAGTGCTCAAGGGACTCCGGGCACTGAAGCTTTCTTT.

Only a few counts were recorded for this clonotype. J is TRBJ1-6 and V is TRBV10-3; no definite D call. In germline, CDR1 is ENHRY, CDR2 SYGVKD. Trimming took 4 bases from V and 7 from J, leaving 8 bases between them. The CDR3 extends over 13 amino acids. The CDR3 sequence is CAISGSRNSPLHF. In nucleotides, the CDR3 is TGTGCCATCAGTGGCTCTAGGAATTCACCCCTCCACTTT.

In this sample, this clonotype turned up a few times. The gene calls are TRBV10-3 and TRBJ1-6; 7 bases map to TRBD1. The CDR3 contains 13 residues. J lost 5 bases, V lost 11 bases, and 6 bases had no gene match. CDR1 is ENHRY, CDR2 SYGVKD, per germline. CDR3: CAARDSHNSPLHF. The CDR3 DNA reads as TGTGCCGCGAGGGACAGCCATAATTCACCCCTCCACTTT.

V and J are TRBV11-1 and TRBJ1-4, with unresolved D. The CDR3 has 15 residues. The germline CDR1 and CDR2 sequences are SGHAT and FQDESV (reference sequence). V was trimmed by 5 bases and J by 5 bases, leaving 15 bases between them. CDR3 region: CASSTRGFRNEKLFF. The CDR3 DNA reads as TGTGCCAGCAGCACGCGGGGTTTCAGGAATGAAAAACTGTTTTTT.

V is TRBV20-1 and J is TRBJ2-7; D unresolved. This CDR3 spans 14 amino acids. Trimming left V 1 base short and J 0 bases short, with 10 bases between. Germline loops: CDR1 DFQATT, CDR2 SNEGSKA (reference sequence). The CDR3 DNA follows: TGCAGTGCTAGAGTCCACTCCAGCTCCTACGAGCAGTACTTC. Encoded protein: CSARVHSSSYEQYF.

This clonotype has more than one count but fewer than ten. The chain carries TRBV6-5 and TRBJ1-5; D gene uncertain. V was trimmed by 0 bases and J by 6 bases, leaving 12 bases between them. The CDR3 has 15 amino acids. Germline V gene data show CDR1 as MNHEY and CDR2 as SVGAGI. This CDR3 reads CASSYSSGRSQPQHF. The CDR3 DNA sequence: TGTGCCAGCAGTTACTCGAGTGGGCGAAGTCAGCCCCAGCATTTT.

The chain recombines TRBV6-1 with TRBJ2-5; TRBD2 aligns across 8 bases. J gave up 1 base and V 7 bases, and 11 bases lay outside the gene matches. The germline V gene has CDR1 MNHNS and CDR2 SASEGT. CDR3 length: 16 amino acids. The CDR3 DNA follows: TGTGCCAGCATCTCACGACCTCGGGGGGGCCAAGAGACCCAGTACTTC. Protein: CASISRPRGGQETQYF.

The chain links TRBV30 to TRBJ2-1, with D perhaps being TRBD1 or TRBD2 (5 bases each). The CDR3 has 15 amino acids. CDR1 is GTSNPN and CDR2 is SVGIG in the germline V gene (reference sequence). With 4 bases removed from V and 2 bases from J, the gap between germline ends came to 15 bases. CDR3 sequence reads: CAWNLRDAAYNEQFF. The CDR3 DNA reads TGTGCCTGGAATCTCCGGGACGCCGCCTACAATGAGCAGTTCTTC. Complete variable domain (other parts from reference TRBV30 and TRBJ2-1): SQTIHQWPATLVQPVGSPLSLECTVEGTSNPNLYWYRQAAGRGLQLLFYSVGIGQISSEVPQNLSASRPQDRQFILSSKKLLLSDSGFYLCAWNLRDAAYNEQFFGPGTRLTVL.

V gene TRBV7-3 combines with J gene TRBJ2-3; possible D gene TRBD2, 5 bases. The V gene's germline CDR1 is SGHTA and CDR2 FQGTGA. There are 13 residues in the CDR3. V was clipped by 2 bases and J by 3 bases, with 6 bases between them. CDR3 sequence: CASSLGGTDTQYF. The CDR3 DNA is TGTGCCAGCAGCTTAGGAGGTACAGATACGCAGTATTTT.

The rearrangement uses TRBV29-1 and TRBJ1-1; TRBD1 is a possible D gene (6 bases). There are 12 residues in the CDR3. Trimming removed 8 bases from V and 3 bases from J, with 13 bases in between. Germline CDR1 reads SQVTM; CDR2 reads ANQGSEA. CDR3 in DNA: TGCAGCTTTCTAGGGGGGCACACTGAAGCTTTCTTT. Translation gives CSFLGGHTEAFF.

This clonotype was seen a single time. The chain couples TRBV15 to TRBJ2-3; TRBD2 matches at 11 bases. This CDR3 region has 16 residues. Losses at the gene ends were 5 bases for V and 6 bases for J; bases not matched to a gene: 10. Germline assignment: CDR1 LNHNV and CDR2 YYDKDF (reference sequence). CDR3 region: CATSSRTSGLGDTQYF. The CDR3 nucleotides read TGTGCCACCAGCTCAAGGACTAGCGGGTTGGGGGATACGCAGTATTTT.

The chain employs TRBV7-2 and TRBJ1-4; D not certain. Germline CDR1 SGHTA, CDR2 FQGNSA. The length of the CDR3 is 16 residues. Between the trimmed V and J ends, which lost 0 bases and 1 base, there was a span of 9 bases. The CDR3 nucleotides read TGTGCCAGCAGCTTAGCATCTAAAGGAACTAATGAAAAACTGTTTTTT. It specifies CASSLASKGTNEKLFF. Using reference TRBV7-2 and TRBJ1-4 for the parts outside the CDR3, the full variable domain is GAGVSQSPSNKVTEKGKDVELRCDPISGHTALYWYRQSLGQGLEFLIYFQGNSAPDKSGLPSDRFSAERTGGSVSTLTIQRTQQEDSAVYLCASSLASKGTNEKLFFGSGTQLSVL.